This T cell receptor (beta chain) derives from a study of tumor and adjacent non-tumor tissue in lung cancer. Study outcomes and limitations: Top 100 clones took a larger repertoire share in normal lung. Patients with more diverse tumor TCRs had worse survival.

As to this clonotype: The antigen remains undetermined.

Germline loops: CDR1 LGHNA, CDR2 YNFKEQ. This CDR3 spans 16 amino acids. V shed 6 bases and J shed 4 bases, with 20 bases lying between them. RNA was extracted from bulk tissue without any cell sorting. This non-tumor lung sample came from over 3 cm beyond the tumor edge. Donors were chemotherapy-naive, newly diagnosed lung cancer surgical patients in China, August–late 2014. Three rounds of nested PCR, following a modified ARM-PCR protocol, produced the TCRbeta library. TCRdb reprocessed the multiplex PCR reads via MiXCR and lists one record per CDR3 protein. The repertoire holds about 98,000 distinct CDR3 sequences, with 80% as singletons.

Sequenced input: distant non-tumor lung tissue. The rearrangement joins TRBV4-2 to TRBJ2-3; D may be TRBD2 (6 bases). The origin of this receptor is a man aged 55-75 years with small cell lung cancer. The DNA for the CDR3 is TGTGCCAGCAGTCGTCGAGGAGGGCCGGGAGCAGATACGCAGTATTTT. Its translation is CASSRRGGPGADTQYF.